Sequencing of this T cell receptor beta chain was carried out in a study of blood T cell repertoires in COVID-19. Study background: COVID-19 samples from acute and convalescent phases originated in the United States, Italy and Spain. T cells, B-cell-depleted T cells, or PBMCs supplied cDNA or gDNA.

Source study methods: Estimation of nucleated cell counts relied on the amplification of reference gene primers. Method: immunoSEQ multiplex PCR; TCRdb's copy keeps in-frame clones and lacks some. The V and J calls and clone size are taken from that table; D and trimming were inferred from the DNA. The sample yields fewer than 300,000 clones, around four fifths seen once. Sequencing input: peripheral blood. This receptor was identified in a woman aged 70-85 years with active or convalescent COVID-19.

DNA for the CDR3: TGTGCCAGCACGGCAACTAATGAAAAACTGTTTTTT. The encoded protein is CASTATNEKLFF. V and J are TRBV28 and TRBJ1-4, with no clear D. Germline V gene data show CDR1 as MDHEN and CDR2 as SYDVKM. V lost 7 bases and J lost 0, with 3 bases in between. The CDR3 runs to 12 residues.